These T cell receptor beta chains were read from a single sample in a study of persistence of HIV-infected CD4 T cells. Produced via immunoSEQ multiplex PCR; TCRdb's table is partial and in-frame only. The table lists just under 65,000 clones, just under 75% of them singletons. Their antigens are not known. The sample was CD4+ T cells sorted from PBMCs after approximately 20-hour stimulation, taken from a patient who received antiretroviral therapy. The receptors stem from an adult man with HIV who was CMV-seropositive. Each CDR3 is given with its conserved first and last residue. The order of the fields is V gene, CDR3 protein.

V: TRBV5-5; CDR3: CASSPGQGVWGQPQHF
V: TRBV20-1; CDR3: CSASSAVGVYEQYF
V: TRBV27; CDR3: CASSPFRGRTYEQYF
V: TRBV12-5; CDR3: CATGQGAPLFSNQPQHF
V: TRBV3-1/TRBV3-2; CDR3: CASSHGRGSTEAFF
V: TRBV19; CDR3: CASSGLAGAYEQYF
V: TRBV28; CDR3: CASSVSGGLFYGYTF
V: TRBV10-2; CDR3: CASSRTLLSGAGNTIYF
V: TRBV19; CDR3: CASSRQGQGRKLFF
V: TRBV7-2; CDR3: CASSLRGGENQPQHF
V: TRBV15; CDR3: CATSRASTGYNEQFF
V: TRBV5-1; CDR3: CASSLTPGTGWGEQFF
V: TRBV7-2; CDR3: CASSRPDGKLFF
V: TRBV9; CDR3: CASSVQSVNTGELFF
V: TRBV18; CDR3: CASSPIRGAEEKLFF
V: TRBV7-8; CDR3: CASSSPGQTSAGNTIYF
V: TRBV6-5; CDR3: CASSRAGSPLHF
V: TRBV25-1; CDR3: CASSEGATNEKLFF
V: TRBV5-5; CDR3: CASSLEGHSREQYF
V: TRBV5-1; CDR3: CASSLDGQGQGNTIYF
V: TRBV4-2; CDR3: CASSPTTGPNTEAFF
V: TRBV19; CDR3: CASSPGPRTGELFF
V: TRBV6-5; CDR3: CASSPGYSRNSPLHF
V: TRBV6-5; CDR3: CASSLSGSDYEQYF
V: TRBV15; CDR3: CATSRVDPATNEKLFF
V: TRBV6-5; CDR3: CASSSDRKIGELFF
V: TRBV3-1/TRBV3-2; CDR3: CASSQGRLNTEAFF
V: TRBV6-5; CDR3: CASTRGSLGDEQYF
V: TRBV7-2; CDR3: CASRLSVSGARETQYF
V: TRBV4-1; CDR3: CASSQAPASNQPQHF